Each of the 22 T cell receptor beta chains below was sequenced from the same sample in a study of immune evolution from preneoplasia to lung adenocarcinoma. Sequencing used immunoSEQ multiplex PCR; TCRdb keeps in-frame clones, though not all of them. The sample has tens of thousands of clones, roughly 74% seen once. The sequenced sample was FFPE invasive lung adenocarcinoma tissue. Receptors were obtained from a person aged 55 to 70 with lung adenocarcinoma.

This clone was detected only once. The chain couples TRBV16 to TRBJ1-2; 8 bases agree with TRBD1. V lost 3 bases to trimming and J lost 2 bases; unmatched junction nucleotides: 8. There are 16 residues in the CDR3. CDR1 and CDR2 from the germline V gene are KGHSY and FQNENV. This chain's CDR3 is CASSHRQGNLNYGYTF. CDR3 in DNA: TGTGCCAGCAGCCATCGACAGGGGAATCTAAACTATGGCTACACCTTC.

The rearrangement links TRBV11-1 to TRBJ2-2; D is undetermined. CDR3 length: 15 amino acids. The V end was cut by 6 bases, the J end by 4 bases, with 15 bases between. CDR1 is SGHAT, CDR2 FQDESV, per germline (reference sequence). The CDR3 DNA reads TGTGCCAGCAGTCGCCGGAACGGATTCACCGGGGAGCTGTTTTTT. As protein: CASSRRNGFTGELFF. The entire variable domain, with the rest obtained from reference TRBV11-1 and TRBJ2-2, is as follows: EAEVAQSPRYKITEKSQAVAFWCDPISGHATLYWYRQILGQGPELLVQFQDESVVDDSQLPKDRFSAERLKGVDSTLKIQPAELGDSAMYLCASSRRNGFTGELFFGEGSRLTVL.

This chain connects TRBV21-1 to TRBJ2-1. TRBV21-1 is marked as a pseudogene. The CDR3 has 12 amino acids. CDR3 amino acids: CAPTRQHNEQFF. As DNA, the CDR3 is TGTGCCCCCACTCGGCAGCACAATGAGCAGTTCTTC.

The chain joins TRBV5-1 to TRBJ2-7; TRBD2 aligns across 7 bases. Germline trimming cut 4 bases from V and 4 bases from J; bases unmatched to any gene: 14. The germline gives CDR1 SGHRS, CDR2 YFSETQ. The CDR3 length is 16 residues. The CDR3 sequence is CASSQAASSGNYEQYF. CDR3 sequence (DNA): TGCGCCAGCAGCCAAGCCGCTTCTAGCGGAAATTACGAGCAGTACTTC.

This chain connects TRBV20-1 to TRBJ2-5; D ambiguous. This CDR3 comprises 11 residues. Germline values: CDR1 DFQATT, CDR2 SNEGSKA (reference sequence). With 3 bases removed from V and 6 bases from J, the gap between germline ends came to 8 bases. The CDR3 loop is CSASSRKTQYF. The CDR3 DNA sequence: TGCAGTGCTAGTTCCCGGAAGACCCAGTACTTC.

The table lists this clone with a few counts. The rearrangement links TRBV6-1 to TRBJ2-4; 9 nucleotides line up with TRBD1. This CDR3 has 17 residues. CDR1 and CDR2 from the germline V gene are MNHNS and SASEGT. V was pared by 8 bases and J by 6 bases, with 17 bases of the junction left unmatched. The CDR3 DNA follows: TGTGCCAGCGGTGCGGGACAGGGTGACGGGGTTGCAAACATTCAGTACTTC. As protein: CASGAGQGDGVANIQYF.

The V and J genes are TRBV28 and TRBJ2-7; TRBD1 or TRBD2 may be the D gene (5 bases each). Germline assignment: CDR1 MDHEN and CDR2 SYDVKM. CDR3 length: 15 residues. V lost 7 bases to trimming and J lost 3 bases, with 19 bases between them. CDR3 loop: CASTTMGTKRYEQYF. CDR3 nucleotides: TGTGCCAGCACCACTATGGGGACCAAACGCTACGAGCAGTACTTC.

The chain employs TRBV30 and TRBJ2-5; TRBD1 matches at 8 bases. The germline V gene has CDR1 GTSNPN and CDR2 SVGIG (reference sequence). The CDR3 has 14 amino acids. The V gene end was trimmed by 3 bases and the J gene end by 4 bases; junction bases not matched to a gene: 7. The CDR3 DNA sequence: TGTGCCTGGAGAAACGCAGGGGGCGCAGAGACCCAGTACTTC. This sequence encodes CAWRNAGGAETQYF.

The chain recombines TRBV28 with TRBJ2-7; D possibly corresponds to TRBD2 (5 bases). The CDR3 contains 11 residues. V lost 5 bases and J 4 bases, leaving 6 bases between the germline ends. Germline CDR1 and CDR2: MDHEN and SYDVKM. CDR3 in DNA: TGTGCCAGCAGTCCGGGGTACGAGCAGTACTTC. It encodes CASSPGYEQYF. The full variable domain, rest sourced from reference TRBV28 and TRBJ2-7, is DVKVTQSSRYLVKRTGEKVFLECVQDMDHENMFWYRQDPGLGLRLIYFSYDVKMKEKGDIPEGYSVSREKKERFSLILESASTNQTSMYLCASSPGYEQYFGPGTRLTVT.

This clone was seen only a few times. CDR3 sequence (DNA): TGTGCCAGTAGTCAGCCGACATGGGGCAATCAGCCCCAGCATTTT. Translated, it gives CASSQPTWGNQPQHF. The chain couples TRBV19 to TRBJ1-5; D gene uncertain. V lost 5 bases, J lost 2 bases, and 13 bases lay in between. The CDR3 runs to 15 residues. From germline, CDR1 is LNHDA and CDR2 SQIVND (reference sequence). Drawing the rest from reference TRBV19 and TRBJ1-5, the complete variable domain is DGGITQSPKYLFRKEGQNVTLSCEQNLNHDAMYWYRQDPGQGLRLIYYSQIVNDFQKGDIAEGYSVSREKKESFPLTVTSAQKNPTAFYLCASSQPTWGNQPQHFGDGTRLSIL.

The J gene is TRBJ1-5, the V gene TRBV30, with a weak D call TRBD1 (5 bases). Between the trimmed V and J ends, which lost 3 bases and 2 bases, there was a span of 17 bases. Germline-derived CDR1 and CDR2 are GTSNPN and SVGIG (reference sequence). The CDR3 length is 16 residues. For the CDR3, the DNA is TGTGCCTGGAGCCCCGCGCAGGGAGGCGGCAATCAGCCCCAGCATTTT. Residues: CAWSPAQGGGNQPQHF.

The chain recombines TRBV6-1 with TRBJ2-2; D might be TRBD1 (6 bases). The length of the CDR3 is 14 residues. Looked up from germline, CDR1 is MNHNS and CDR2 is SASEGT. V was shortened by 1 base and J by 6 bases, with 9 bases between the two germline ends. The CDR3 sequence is CASSEGTEAGELFF. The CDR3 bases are TGTGCCAGCAGTGAAGGGACAGAGGCCGGGGAGCTGTTTTTT.

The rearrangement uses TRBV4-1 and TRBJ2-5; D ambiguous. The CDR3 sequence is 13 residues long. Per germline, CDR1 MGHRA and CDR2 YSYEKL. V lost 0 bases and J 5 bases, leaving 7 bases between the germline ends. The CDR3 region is CASSQDNWETQYF. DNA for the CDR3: TGCGCCAGCAGCCAAGATAATTGGGAGACCCAGTACTTC.

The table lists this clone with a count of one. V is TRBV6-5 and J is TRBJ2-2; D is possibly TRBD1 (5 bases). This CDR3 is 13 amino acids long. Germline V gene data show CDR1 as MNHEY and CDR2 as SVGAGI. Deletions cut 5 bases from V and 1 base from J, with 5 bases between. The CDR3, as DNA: TGTGCCAGCAGTGGACAGAACACCGGGGAGCTGTTTTTT. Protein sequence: CASSGQNTGELFF.

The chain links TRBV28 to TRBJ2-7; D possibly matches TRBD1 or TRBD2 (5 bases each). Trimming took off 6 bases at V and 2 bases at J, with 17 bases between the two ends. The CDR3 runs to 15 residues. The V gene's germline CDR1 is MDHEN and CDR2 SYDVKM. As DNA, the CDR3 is TGTGCCAGCAGCCCGCAGAGGGGTCGGCCCTACGAGCAGTACTTC. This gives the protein CASSPQRGRPYEQYF. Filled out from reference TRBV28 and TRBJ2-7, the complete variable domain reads DVKVTQSSRYLVKRTGEKVFLECVQDMDHENMFWYRQDPGLGLRLIYFSYDVKMKEKGDIPEGYSVSREKKERFSLILESASTNQTSMYLCASSPQRGRPYEQYFGPGTRLTVT.

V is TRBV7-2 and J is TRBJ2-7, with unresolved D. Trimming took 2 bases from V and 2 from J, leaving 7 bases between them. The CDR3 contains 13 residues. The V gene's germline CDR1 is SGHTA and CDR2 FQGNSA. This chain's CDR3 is CASSLYRAYEQYF. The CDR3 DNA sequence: TGTGCCAGCAGCTTATATAGGGCCTACGAGCAGTACTTC.

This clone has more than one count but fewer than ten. CDR3 protein: CASSLLSGSQETQYF. CDR3 bases: TGTGCCAGCAGCTTACTTAGCGGGAGTCAAGAGACCCAGTACTTC. The V call is TRBV7-6, the J call TRBJ2-5; 9 nucleotides align to TRBD2. J lost 2 bases, V lost 2 bases, and 3 bases had no gene match. CDR3 size: 15 residues. Germline V lookup: CDR1 SGHVS, CDR2 FNYEAQ. Full variable domain (outside the CDR3, taken from reference TRBV7-6 and TRBJ2-5): GAGVSQSPRYKVTKRGQDVALRCDPISGHVSLYWYRQALGQGPEFLTYFNYEAQQDKSGLPNDRFSAERPEGSISTLTIQRTEQRDSAMYRCASSLLSGSQETQYFGPGTRLLVL.

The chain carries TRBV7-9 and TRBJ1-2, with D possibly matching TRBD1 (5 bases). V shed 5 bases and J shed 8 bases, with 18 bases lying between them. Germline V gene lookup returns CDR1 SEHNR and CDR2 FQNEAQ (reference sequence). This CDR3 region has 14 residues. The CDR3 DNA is TGTGCCAGCAGCCGACAGCAATCCCGGGAGGGCTACACCTTC. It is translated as CASSRQQSREGYTF. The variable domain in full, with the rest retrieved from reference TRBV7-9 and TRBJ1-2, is DTGVSQNPRHKITKRGQNVTFRCDPISEHNRLYWYRQTLGQGPEFLTYFQNEAQLEKSRLLSDRFSAERPKGSFSTLEIQRTEQGDSAMYLCASSRQQSREGYTFGSGTRLTVV.

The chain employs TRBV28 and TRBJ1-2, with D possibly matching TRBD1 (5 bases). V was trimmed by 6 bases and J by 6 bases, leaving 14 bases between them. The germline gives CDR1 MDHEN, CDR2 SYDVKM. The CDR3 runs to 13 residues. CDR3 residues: CASSTRGENGYTF. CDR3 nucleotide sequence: TGTGCCAGCAGCACACGGGGGGAGAATGGCTACACCTTC.

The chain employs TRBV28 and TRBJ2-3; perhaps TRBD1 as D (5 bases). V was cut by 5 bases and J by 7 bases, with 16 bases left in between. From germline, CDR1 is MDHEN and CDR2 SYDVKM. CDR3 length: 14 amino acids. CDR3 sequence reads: CASSLPQGFYTQYF. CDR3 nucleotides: TGTGCCAGCAGTCTCCCCCAGGGTTTTTATACGCAGTATTTT.

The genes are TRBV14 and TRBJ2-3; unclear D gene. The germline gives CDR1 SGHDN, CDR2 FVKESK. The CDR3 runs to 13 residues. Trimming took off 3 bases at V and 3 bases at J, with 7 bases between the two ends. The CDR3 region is CASSQRITDTQYF. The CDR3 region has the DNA TGTGCCAGCAGCCAGCGGATAACAGATACGCAGTATTTT.

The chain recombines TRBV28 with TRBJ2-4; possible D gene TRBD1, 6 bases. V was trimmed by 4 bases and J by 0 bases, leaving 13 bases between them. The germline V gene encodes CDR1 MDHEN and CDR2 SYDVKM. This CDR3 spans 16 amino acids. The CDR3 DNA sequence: TGTGCCAGCAGTTCACCGGGACAACTAGCCAAAAACATTCAGTACTTC. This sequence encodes CASSSPGQLAKNIQYF.